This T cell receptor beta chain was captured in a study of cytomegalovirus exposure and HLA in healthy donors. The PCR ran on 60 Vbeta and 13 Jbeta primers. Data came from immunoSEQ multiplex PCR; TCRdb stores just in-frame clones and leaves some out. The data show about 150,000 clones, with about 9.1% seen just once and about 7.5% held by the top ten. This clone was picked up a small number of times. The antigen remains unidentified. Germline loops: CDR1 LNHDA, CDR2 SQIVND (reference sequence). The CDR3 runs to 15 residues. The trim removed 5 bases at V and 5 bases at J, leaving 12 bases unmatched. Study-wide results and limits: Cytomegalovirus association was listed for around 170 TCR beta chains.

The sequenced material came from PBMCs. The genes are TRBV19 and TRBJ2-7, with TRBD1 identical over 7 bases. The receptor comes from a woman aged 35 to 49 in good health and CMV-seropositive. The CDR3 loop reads CASSPGQTHSDEQYF. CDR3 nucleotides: TGTGCCAGTAGTCCGGGACAGACGCACAGCGACGAGCAGTACTTC. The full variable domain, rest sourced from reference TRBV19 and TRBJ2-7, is DGGITQSPKYLFRKEGQNVTLSCEQNLNHDAMYWYRQDPGQGLRLIYYSQIVNDFQKGDIAEGYSVSREKKESFPLTVTSAQKNPTAFYLCASSPGQTHSDEQYFGPGTRLTVT.